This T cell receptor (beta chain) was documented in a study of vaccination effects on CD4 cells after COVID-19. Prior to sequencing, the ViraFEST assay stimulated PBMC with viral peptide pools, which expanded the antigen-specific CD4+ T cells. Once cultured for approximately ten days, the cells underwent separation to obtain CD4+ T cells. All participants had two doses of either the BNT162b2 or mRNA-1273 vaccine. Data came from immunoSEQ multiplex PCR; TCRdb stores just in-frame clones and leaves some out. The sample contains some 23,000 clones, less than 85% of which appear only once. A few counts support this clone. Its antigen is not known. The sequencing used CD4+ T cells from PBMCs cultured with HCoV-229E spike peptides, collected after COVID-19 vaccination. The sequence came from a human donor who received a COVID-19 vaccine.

The CDR3 protein is CASFKDGNTGELFF. CDR3 nucleotide sequence: TGTGCCAGCTTCAAGGACGGAAACACCGGGGAGCTGTTTTTT. This chain links TRBV2 with TRBJ2-2; D gene unclear. Germline assignment: CDR1 SNHLY and CDR2 FYNNEI. CDR3 length: 14 residues. Trimming stripped 8 bases from V and 2 bases from J, with 12 bases between.